What follows describes a single TCR beta chain. This receptor's antigen is unknown. No base-level quality is on record; no much larger clone is a single base apart. Additional DNA sequences in this sample encode the identical CDR3. This sample was taken from a study of PD-L1 blockade in urothelial cancer listed by TCRdb under 2017. About the full investigation: All patients started therapy in about 2014 and received atezolizumab 1,200 mg intravenously every 3 weeks. Twenty-five of 29 patients were identified as males with urothelial cancer of bladder origin, and a prior smoking history was reported by 18 of 29 patients. Durable clinical benefit meant progression-free survival longer than 6 months, and TCR features were also tested against progression-free and overall survival. Patients had an ECOG performance status of 0 or 1 and had received between 0 and 3 prior chemotherapy regimens. An exploratory multi-omic analysis was conducted of the somatic, immune and clinical correlates of response to PD-L1 blockade with atezolizumab in urothelial cancer. Pretreatment tumor samples and matched peripheral blood, collected serially before and after atezolizumab treatment, underwent TCR sequencing. Blood samples were analyzed at 3 weeks after treatment start (second dose) and at 6 weeks after treatment start. In the same patients who had TCR sequencing, pretreatment tumors also underwent whole exome sequencing and RNA sequencing. Pretreatment blood TCR-seq was available for about 28 patients, at least one posttreatment blood collection was obtained for some 25 patients, and tumor TCR-seq was available for some 25 patients. Durable clinical benefit was achieved by nine patients but not by the remaining 20. Blood samples yielded a median of roughly 140,000 T cells and more than 75,000 unique TCRs, with median clonality roughly 0.085. General findings and caveats noted by the study authors: Because the sample size was small (n ≈ 29) and many exploratory analyses were performed, the results are intended to be hypothesis-generating. A pretreatment peripheral blood TCR clonality below the median was linked to improved progression-free and overall survival. At 3 weeks after the start of treatment, tumor-associated TCR clones in peripheral blood had expanded more in patients with durable benefit (n ≈ 23, p = 0.022).

The CDR3 runs 12 amino acids, cysteine and phenylalanine included. The entry retains the CDR3 DNA only, 36 bases that are in frame from base 1. V and J are truncated by 6 bases and 6 bases respectively, leaving an intervening sequence of 9 bases. Reading the germline V gene gives CDR1 ENHRY and CDR2 SYGVKD. A cohort of about 31 patients with locally advanced or metastatic urothelial carcinoma, treated at Memorial Sloan Kettering on a trial protocol, was included. Peripheral blood mononuclear cells were collected pretreatment and during treatment, at between 1 and 8 total time points per patient. The Qiagen DNeasy Blood extraction kit was used to purify genomic DNA from total PBMCs and tumor samples. PBMCs were collected pretreatment and during treatment and were isolated and stored as previously described. Synthetic TCR analog templates were spiked into each PCR so that absolute template abundance could be estimated from read counts. TCRbeta CDR3 regions were amplified from genomic DNA with bias-controlled V and J gene primers using the immunoSEQ assay. Rearranged TCRbeta segments were sequenced at approximately 20X coverage. The paper's data handling went like this. Sequencing errors were corrected by clustering, and CDR3s were annotated against IMGT so that V, D and J genes could be assigned. Only productive TCRbeta rearrangements were used in downstream analyses, excluding out-of-frame or stop-codon sequences. Clonality was computed as one minus Shannon entropy normalized by the log of the number of unique productive sequences. Clones differing between time points or between blood and tumor were identified by Fisher's exact test with Benjamini-Hochberg correction at adjusted p below 0.01. The clones in this table, taken by TCRdb from immuneACCESS, are in-frame only. Not every clone is retained; where verified, under half of the shortfall comes from an unresolved V gene, and the cause of the rest is unknown. The V and J calls and clone size come from that table; D and trimming were worked out from the DNA. This sample holds some 41,000 clones; about 88% were observed only once. The ten biggest clones cover around 14% of the sample.

The source material was PBMCs, sampled around atezolizumab (anti-PD-L1) treatment. The V and J genes are TRBV10-3 and TRBJ2-1; a confident D gene designation cannot be given. This receptor was taken from a woman in her sixties with urothelial cancer. The CDR3 is CAIRAAGNEQFF. The nucleotide sequence is TGTGCCATCAGGGCAGCAGGCAATGAGCAGTTCTTC.